Reported below is one T cell receptor beta chain. The antigen is not known. TCRdb independently ran MiXCR on the reads; one entry per CDR3 protein. There are around 900,000 distinct CDR3 sequences in the sample; less than 40% occur only once, and around 15% lies in the top ten. The entry originates in a study of T cell repertoires in cytomegalovirus infection. Study in general: Matching HLA type and CMV infection were both indicated by public TCR beta signatures.

Germline V gives CDR1 MNHEY, CDR2 SVGEGT. Trimming removed 2 bases at V and 3 bases at J, with 8 bases between. CDR3 length: 14 amino acids. This TCR came from a human donor in good health (CMV status not recorded). Some clones in this sample may be carry-over from other donors' samples. The specimen comprised cultured CD8+ T cells from PBMCs, sampled from culture after CMV antigen stimulation. The chain carries TRBV6-2 or TRBV6-3 and TRBJ2-1; maybe TRBD2 (6 bases). The CDR3 is CASSYPGVYNEQFF. The CDR3 DNA follows: TGTGCCAGCAGTTACCCGGGGGTCTACAATGAGCAGTTCTTC.